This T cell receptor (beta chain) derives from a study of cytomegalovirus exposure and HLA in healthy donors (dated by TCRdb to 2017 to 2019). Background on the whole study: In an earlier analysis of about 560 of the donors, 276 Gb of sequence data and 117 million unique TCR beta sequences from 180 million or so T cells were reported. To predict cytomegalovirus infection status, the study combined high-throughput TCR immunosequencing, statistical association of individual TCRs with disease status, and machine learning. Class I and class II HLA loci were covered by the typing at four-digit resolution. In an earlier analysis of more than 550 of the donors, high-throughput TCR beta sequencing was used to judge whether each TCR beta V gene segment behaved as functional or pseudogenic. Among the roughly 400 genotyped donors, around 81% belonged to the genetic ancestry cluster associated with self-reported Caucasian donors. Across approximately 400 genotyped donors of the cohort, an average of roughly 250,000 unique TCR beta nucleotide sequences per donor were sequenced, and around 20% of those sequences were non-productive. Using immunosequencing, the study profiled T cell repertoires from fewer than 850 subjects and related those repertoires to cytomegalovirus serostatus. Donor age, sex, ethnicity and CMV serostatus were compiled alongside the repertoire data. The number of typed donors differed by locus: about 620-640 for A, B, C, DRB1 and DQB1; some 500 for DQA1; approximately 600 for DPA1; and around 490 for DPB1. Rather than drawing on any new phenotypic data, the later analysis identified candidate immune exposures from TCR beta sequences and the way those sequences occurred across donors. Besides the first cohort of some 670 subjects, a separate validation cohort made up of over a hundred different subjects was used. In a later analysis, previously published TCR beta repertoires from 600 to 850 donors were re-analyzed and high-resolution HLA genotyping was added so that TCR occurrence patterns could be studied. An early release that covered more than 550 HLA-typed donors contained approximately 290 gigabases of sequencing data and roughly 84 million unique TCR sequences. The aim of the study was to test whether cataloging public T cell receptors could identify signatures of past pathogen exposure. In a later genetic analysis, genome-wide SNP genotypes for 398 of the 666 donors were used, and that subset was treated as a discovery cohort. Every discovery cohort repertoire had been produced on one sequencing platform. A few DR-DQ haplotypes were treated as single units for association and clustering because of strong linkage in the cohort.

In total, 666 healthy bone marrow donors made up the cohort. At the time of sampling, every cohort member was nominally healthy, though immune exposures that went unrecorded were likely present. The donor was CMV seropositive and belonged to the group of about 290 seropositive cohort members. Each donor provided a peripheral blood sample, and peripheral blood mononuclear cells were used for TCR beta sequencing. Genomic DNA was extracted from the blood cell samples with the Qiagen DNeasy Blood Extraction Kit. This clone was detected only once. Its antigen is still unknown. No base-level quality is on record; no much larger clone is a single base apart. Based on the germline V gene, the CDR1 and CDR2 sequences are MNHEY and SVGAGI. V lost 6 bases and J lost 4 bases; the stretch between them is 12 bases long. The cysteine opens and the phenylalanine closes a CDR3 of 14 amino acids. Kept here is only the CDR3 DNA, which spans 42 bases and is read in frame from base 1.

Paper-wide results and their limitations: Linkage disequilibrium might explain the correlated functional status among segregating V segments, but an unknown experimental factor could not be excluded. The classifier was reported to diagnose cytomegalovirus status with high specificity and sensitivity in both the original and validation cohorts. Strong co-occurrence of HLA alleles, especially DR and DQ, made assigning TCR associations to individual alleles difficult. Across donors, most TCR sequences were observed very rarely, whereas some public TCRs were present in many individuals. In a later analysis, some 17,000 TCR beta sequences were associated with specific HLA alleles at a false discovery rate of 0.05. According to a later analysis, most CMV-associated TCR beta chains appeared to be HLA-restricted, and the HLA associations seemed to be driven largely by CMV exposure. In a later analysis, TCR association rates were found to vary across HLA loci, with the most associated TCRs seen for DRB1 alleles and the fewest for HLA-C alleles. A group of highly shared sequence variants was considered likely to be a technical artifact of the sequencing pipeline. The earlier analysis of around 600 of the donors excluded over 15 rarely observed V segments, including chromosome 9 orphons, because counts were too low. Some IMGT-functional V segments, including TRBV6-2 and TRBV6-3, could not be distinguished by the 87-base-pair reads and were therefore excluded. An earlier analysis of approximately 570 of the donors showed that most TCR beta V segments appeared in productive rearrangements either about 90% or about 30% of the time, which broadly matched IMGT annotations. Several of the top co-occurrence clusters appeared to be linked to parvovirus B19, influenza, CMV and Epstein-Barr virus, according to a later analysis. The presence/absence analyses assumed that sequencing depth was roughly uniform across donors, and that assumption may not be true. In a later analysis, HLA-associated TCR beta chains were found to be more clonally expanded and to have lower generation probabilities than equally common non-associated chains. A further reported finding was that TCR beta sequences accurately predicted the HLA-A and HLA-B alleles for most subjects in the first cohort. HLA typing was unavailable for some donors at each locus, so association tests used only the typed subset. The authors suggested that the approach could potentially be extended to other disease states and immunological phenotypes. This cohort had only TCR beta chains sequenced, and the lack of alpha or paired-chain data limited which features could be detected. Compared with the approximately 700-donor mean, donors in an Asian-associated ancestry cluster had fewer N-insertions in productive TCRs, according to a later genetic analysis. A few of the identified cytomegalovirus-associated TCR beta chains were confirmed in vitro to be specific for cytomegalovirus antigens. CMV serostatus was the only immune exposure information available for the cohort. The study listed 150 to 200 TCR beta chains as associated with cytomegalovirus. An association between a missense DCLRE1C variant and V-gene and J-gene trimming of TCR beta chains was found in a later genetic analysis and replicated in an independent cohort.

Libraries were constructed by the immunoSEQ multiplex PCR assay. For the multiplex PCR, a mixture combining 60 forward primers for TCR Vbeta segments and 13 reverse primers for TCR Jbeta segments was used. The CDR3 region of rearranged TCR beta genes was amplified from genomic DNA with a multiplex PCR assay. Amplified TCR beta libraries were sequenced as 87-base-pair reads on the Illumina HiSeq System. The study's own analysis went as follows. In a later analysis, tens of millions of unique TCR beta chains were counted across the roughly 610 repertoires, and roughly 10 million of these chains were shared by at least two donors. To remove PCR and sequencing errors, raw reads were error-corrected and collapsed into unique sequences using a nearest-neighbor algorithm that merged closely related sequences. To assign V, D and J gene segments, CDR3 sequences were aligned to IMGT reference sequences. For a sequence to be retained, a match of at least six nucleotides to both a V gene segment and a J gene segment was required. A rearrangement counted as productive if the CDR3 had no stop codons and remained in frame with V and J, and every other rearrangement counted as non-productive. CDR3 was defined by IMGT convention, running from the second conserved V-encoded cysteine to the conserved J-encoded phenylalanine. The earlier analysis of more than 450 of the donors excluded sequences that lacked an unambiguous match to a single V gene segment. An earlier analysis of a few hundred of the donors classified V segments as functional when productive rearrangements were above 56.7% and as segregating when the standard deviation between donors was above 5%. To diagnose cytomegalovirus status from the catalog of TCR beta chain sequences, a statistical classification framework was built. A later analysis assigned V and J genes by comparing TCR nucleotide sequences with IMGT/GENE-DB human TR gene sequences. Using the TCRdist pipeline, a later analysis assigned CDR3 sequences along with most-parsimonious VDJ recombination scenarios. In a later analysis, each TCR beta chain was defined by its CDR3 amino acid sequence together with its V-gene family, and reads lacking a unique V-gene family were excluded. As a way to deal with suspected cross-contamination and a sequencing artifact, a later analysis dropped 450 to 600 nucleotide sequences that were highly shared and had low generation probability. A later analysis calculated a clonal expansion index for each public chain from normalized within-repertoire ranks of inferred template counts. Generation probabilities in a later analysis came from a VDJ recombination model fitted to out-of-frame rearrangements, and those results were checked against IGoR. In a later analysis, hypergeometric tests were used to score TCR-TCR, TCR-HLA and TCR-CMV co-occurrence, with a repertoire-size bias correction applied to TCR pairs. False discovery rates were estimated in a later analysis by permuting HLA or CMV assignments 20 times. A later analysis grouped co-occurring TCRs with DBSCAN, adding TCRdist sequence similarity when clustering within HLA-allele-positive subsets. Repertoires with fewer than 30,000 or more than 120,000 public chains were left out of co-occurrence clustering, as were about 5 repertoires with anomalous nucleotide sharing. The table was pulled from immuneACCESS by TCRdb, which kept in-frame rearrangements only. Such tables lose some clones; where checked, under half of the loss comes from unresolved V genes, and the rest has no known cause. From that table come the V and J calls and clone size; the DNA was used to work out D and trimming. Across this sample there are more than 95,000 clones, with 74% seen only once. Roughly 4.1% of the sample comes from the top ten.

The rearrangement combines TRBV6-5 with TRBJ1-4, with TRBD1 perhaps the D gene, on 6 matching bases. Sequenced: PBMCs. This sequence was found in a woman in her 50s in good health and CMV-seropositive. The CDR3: CASSPTGVNEKLFF. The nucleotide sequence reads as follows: TGTGCCAGCAGCCCGACAGGAGTTAATGAAAAACTGTTTTTT.